Each of the 7 T cell receptor beta chains below was sequenced from the same sample in a study of early T cells in non-severe SARS-CoV-2 infection. Each CDR3 protein is one row after TCRdb ran MiXCR on the 5' RACE reads. The data hold about 49,000 distinct CDR3 sequences, with about 4% observed a single time. Sequenced input: whole blood. These receptors were obtained from an adult who was a healthcare worker with PCR-confirmed SARS-CoV-2 infection or an uninfected control (not recorded which).

Ten or more counts support this clonotype. This chain connects TRBV20-1 to TRBJ2-3, with 8 bases identical to TRBD1. V was clipped by 6 bases and J by 4 bases; unmatched bases: 6. In germline, CDR1 is DFQATT, CDR2 SNEGSKA (reference sequence). The CDR3 sequence is 13 residues long. The CDR3 DNA reads TGCAGTGCCACCGGGACAGGAGCAGATACGCAGTATTTT. As protein: CSATGTGADTQYF.

V and J are TRBV20-1 and TRBJ2-5; D perhaps matches TRBD2 (5 bases). Germline assignment: CDR1 DFQATT and CDR2 SNEGSKA (reference sequence). There are 15 residues in the CDR3. V dropped 6 bases and J dropped 0 bases, with 17 bases sitting between them. The CDR3 loop reads CSARLPGMNQETQYF. As DNA, the CDR3 is TGCAGTGCCAGACTACCGGGTATGAACCAAGAGACCCAGTACTTC.

The count of this clonotype is one. V is TRBV2 and J is TRBJ2-3; 7 bases match TRBD1. This CDR3 comprises 15 residues. Trimming at V came to 6 bases and at J to 2 bases, leaving 8 bases not matched to a gene. Germline CDR1 and CDR2: SNHLY and FYNNEI. CDR3 coding DNA: TGTGCCAGCAGGAAAGACAGGGCAAACACAGATACGCAGTATTTT. Translating gives CASRKDRANTDTQYF. The whole variable domain, remainder taken from reference TRBV2 and TRBJ2-3, is EPEVTQTPSHQVTQMGQEVILRCVPISNHLYFYWYRQILGQKVEFLVSFYNNEISEKSEIFDDQFSVERPDGSNFTLKIRSTKLEDSAMYFCASRKDRANTDTQYFGPGTRLTVL.

This clonotype was seen more than once but under ten times. The J gene is TRBJ2-3, the V gene TRBV7-8, with D tentatively TRBD2 (6 bases). Deletions cut 0 bases from V and 0 bases from J, with 7 bases between. The CDR3 sequence is 15 residues long. Per the germline V gene, CDR1 is SGHVS and CDR2 is FQNEAQ. CDR3 bases: TGTGCCAGCAGCTTAGCGGGGACTAGCACAGATACGCAGTATTTT. It specifies CASSLAGTSTDTQYF.

Many counts were recorded for this clonotype. The chain employs TRBV3-1 and TRBJ2-3, with 14 positions matching TRBD2. This CDR3 is 19 amino acids long. CDR1 is LGHDT, CDR2 YNNKEL, per germline (reference sequence). Unmatched junction bases numbered 12, after V lost 7 bases and J lost 0 bases. CDR3: CASTIGTSGGPPSTDTQYF. CDR3 in DNA: TGTGCCAGCACCATAGGGACTAGCGGGGGCCCGCCTAGCACAGATACGCAGTATTTT.

The chain has TRBV6-1 and TRBJ1-6; 8 bases are a match to TRBD1. V lost 5 bases to trimming and J lost 10 bases; unmatched junction nucleotides: 10. Per the germline V gene, CDR1 is MNHNS and CDR2 is SASEGT. There are 15 residues in the CDR3. As DNA, the CDR3 is TGTGCCAGCAGTATCTACAGGGGGAAGGAGTCACCCCTCCACTTT. Translation: CASSIYRGKESPLHF.

This clonotype occurred a few times. The rearrangement uses TRBV29-1 and TRBJ1-5, with D unclear. Germline V gene lookup returns CDR1 SQVTM and CDR2 ANQGSEA. The length of the CDR3 is 13 residues. V dropped 4 bases and J dropped 0 bases, with 7 bases sitting between them. CDR3 amino acids: CSVVVNSNQPQHF. The CDR3 region has the DNA TGCAGCGTTGTTGTCAATAGCAATCAGCCCCAGCATTTT.